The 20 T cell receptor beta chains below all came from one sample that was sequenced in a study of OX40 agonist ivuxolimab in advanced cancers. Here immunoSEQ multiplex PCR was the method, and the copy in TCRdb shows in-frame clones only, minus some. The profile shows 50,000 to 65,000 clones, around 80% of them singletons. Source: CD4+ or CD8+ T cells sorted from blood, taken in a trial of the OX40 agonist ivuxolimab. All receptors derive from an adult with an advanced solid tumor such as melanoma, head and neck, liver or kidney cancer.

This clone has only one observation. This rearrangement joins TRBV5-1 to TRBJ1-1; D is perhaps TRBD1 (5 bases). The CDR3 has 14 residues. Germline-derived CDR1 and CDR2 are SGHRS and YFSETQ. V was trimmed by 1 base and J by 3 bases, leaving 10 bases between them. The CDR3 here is CASSLKGSDTEAFF. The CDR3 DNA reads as TGCGCCAGCAGCTTGAAGGGGTCCGACACTGAAGCTTTCTTT.

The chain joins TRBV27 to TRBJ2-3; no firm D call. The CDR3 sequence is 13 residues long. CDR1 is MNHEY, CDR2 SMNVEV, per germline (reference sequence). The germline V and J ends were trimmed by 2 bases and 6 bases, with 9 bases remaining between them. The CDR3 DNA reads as TGTGCCAGCAGTTTACCCCCGTCGGATACGCAGTATTTT. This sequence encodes CASSLPPSDTQYF.

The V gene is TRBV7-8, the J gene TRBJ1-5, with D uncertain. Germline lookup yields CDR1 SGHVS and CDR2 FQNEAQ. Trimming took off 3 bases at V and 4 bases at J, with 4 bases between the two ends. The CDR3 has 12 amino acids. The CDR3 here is CASSFWNQPQHF. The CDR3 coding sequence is TGTGCCAGCAGCTTTTGGAATCAGCCCCAGCATTTT.

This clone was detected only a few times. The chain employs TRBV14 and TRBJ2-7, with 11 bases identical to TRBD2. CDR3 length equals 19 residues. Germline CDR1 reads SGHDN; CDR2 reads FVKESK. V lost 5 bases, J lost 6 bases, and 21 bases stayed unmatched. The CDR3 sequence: CASSDTAGLAAPGRREQYF. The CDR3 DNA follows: TGTGCCAGCAGCGACACCGCGGGACTAGCGGCTCCGGGGCGGCGCGAGCAGTACTTC. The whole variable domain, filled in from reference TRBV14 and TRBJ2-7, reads EAGVTQFPSHSVIEKGQTVTLRCDPISGHDNLYWYRRVMGKEIKFLLHFVKESKQDESGMPNNRFLAERTGGTYSTLKVQPAELEDSGVYFCASSDTAGLAAPGRREQYFGPGTRLTVT.

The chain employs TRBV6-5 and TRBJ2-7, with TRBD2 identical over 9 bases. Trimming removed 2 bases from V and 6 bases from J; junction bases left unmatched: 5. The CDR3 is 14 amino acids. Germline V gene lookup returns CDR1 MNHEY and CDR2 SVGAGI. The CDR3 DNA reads TGTGCCAGCAGTTACCTTAGCGGGAGTTCCGAGCAGTACTTC. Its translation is CASSYLSGSSEQYF.

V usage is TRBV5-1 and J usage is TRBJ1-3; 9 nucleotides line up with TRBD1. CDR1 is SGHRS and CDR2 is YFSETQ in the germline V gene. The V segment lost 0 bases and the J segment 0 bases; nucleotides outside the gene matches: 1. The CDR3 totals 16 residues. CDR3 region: CASSLGQGGSGNTIYF. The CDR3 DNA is TGCGCCAGCAGCTTGGGACAGGGGGGCTCTGGAAACACCATATATTTT.

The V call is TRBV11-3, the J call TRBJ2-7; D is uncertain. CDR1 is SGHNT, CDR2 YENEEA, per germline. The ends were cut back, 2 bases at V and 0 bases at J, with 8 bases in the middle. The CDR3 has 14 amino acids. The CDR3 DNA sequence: TGTGCCAGCAGCTTACAATTGAGCTCCTACGAGCAGTACTTC. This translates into CASSLQLSSYEQYF.

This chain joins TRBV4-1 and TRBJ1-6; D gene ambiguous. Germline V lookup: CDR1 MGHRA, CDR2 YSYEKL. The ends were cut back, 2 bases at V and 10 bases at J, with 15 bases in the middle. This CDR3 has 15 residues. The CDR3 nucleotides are TGCGCCAGCAGCCAAATTCCGGGAGCGGTGTCACCCCTCCACTTT. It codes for CASSQIPGAVSPLHF.

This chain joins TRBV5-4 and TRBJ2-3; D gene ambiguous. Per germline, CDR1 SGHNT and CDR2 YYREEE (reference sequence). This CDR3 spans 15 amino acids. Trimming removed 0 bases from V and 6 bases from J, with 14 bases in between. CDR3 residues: CASSLGGRGVDTQYF. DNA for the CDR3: TGTGCCAGCAGCTTGGGTGGGCGTGGCGTTGATACGCAGTATTTT.

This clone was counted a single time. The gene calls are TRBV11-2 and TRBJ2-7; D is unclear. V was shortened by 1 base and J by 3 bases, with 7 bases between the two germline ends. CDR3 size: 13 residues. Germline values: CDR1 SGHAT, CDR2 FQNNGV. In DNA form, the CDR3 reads TGTGCCAGCAGCTTAGGGGGTGGCTACGAGCAGTACTTC. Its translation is CASSLGGGYEQYF. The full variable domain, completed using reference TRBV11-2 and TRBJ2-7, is EAGVAQSPRYKIIEKRQSVAFWCNPISGHATLYWYQQILGQGPKLLIQFQNNGVVDDSQLPKDRFSAERLKGVDSTLKIQPAKLEDSAVYLCASSLGGGYEQYFGPGTRLTVT.

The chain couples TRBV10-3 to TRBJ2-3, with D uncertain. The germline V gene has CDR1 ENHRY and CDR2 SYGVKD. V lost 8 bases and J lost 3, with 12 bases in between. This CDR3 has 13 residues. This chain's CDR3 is CAIEDLVTDTQYF. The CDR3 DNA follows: TGTGCCATCGAAGACTTGGTTACAGATACGCAGTATTTT.

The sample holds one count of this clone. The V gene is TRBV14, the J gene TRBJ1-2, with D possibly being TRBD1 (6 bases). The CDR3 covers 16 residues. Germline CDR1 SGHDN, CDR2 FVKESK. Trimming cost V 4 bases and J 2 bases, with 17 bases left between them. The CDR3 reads CASSPNEIGGNYGYTF. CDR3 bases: TGTGCCAGCAGCCCAAACGAGATAGGGGGAAACTATGGCTACACCTTC.

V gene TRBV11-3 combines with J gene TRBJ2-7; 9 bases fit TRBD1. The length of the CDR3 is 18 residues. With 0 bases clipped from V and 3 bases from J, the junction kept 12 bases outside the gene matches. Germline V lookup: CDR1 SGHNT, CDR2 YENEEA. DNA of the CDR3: TGTGCCAGCAGCTTAGATCCCCTTATCGGGGGACAGGGCTACGAGCAGTACTTC. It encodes CASSLDPLIGGQGYEQYF.

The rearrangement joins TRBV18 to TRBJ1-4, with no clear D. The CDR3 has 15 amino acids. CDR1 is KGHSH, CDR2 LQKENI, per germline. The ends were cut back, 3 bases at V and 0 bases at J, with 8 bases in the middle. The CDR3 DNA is TGTGCCAGCTCACCCGGGGTTACAACTAATGAAAAACTGTTTTTT. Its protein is CASSPGVTTNEKLFF.

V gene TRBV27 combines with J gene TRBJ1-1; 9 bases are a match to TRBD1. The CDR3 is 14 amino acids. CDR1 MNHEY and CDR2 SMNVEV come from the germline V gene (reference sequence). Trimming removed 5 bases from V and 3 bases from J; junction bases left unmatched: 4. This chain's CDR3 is CASSPGQGYTEAFF. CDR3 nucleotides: TGTGCCAGCAGTCCCGGACAGGGGTACACTGAAGCTTTCTTT.

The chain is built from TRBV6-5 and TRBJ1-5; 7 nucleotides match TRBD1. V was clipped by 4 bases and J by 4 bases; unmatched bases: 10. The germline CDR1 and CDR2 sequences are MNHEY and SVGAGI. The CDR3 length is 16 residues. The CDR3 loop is CASSSRSRGLNQPQHF. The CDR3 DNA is TGTGCCAGCAGTTCGCGATCCAGGGGGTTAAATCAGCCCCAGCATTTT.

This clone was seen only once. The CDR3 here is CASTATGIFYEQYF. In DNA, the CDR3 is TGTGCCAGCACCGCGACAGGGATTTTCTACGAGCAGTACTTC. The gene calls are TRBV7-9 and TRBJ2-7; 7 bases line up with TRBD1. J gave up 3 bases and V 7 bases, and 9 bases lay outside the gene matches. CDR3 length: 14 residues. Germline V gene sequence: CDR1 SEHNR, CDR2 FQNEAQ (reference sequence).

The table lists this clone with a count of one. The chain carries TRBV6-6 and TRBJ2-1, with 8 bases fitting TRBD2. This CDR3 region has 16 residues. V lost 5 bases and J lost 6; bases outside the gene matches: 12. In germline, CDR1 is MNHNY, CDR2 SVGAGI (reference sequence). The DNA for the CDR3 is TGTGCCAGCAGTCCCTTACGAAGCGGGGGATCCAATGAGCAGTTCTTC. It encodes CASSPLRSGGSNEQFF.

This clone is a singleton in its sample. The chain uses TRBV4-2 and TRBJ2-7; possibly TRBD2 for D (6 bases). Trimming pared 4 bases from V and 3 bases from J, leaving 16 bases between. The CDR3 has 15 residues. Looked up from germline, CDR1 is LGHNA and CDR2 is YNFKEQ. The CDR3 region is CASSPSGVGVYEQYF. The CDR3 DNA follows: TGTGCCAGCAGCCCGTCGGGGGTTGGGGTCTACGAGCAGTACTTC.

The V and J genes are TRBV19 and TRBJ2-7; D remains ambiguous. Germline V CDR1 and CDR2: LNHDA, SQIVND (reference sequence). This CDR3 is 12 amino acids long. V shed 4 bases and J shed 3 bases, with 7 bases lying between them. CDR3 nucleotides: TGTGCCAGTAGTACGTCCGGCTACGAGCAGTACTTC. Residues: CASSTSGYEQYF.